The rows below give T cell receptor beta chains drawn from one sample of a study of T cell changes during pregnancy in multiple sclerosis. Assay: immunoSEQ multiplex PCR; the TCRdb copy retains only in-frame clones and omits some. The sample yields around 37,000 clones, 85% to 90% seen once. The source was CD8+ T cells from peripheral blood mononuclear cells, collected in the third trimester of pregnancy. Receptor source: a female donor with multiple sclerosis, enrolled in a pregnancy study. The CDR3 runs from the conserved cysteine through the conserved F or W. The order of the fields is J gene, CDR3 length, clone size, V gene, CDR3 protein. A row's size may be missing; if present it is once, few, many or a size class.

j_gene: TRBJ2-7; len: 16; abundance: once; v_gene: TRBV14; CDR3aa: CASSPGPGQAPYEQYF
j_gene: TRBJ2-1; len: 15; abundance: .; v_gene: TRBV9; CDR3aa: CASSFTGGPRNEQFF
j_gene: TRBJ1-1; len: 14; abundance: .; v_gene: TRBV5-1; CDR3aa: CASRLGGGGTEAFF
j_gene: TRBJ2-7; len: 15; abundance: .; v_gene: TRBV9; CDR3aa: CASSTGVAAEYEQYF
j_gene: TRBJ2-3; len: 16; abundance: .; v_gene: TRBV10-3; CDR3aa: CAISEWAGQGKDTQYF
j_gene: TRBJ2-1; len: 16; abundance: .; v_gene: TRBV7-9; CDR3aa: CASSPKGRGGGNEQFF
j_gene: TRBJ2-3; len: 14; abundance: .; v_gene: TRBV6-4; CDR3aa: CASSDSQGSDTQYF
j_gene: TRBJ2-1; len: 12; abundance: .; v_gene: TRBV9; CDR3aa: CASSGLSGRKFF
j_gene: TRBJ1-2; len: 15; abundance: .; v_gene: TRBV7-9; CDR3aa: CASSLGDIGDYGYTF
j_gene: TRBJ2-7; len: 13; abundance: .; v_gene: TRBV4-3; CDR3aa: CASSQQVPYEQYF
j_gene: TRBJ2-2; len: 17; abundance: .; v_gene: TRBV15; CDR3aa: CATSRSEYHLEDGELFF
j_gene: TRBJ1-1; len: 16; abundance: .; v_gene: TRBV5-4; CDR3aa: CASSLMGQIRNTEAFF
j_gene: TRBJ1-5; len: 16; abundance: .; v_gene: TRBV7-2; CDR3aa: CASSLVSGYSNQPQHF
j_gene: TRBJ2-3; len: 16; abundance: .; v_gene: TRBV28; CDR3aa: CASSPGWGVGADTQYF
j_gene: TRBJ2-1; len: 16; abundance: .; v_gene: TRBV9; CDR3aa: CASSVWTGGMYNEQFF
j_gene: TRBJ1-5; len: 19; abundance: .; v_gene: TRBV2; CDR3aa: CASCPGQGVPLCSNQPQHF
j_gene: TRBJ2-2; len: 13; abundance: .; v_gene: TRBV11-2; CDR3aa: CASSLGRWWELFF
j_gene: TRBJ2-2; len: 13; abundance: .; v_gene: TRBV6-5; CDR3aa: CASRLSGTGELFF
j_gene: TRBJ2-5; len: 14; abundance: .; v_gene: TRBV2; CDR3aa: CASAAGGHQETQYF
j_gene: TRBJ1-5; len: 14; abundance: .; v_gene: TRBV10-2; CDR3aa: CASRDRGYGQPQHF
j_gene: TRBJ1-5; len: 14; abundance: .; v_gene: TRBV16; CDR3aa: CASSQGGGNQPQHF
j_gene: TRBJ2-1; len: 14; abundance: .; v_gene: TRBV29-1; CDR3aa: CSGQGARLDNEQFF
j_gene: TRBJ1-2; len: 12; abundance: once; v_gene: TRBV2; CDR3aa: CASLGHHYGYTF
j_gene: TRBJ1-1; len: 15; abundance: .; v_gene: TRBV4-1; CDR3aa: CASSDLGDEDTEAFF